This is a list of T cell receptor beta chains from one sample in a study of response to subunit inactivated influenza vaccine. Using its own MiXCR run on the RT-PCR reads, TCRdb lists one record per CDR3 protein. The table includes hundreds of thousands of distinct CDR3 sequences, approximately 15% detected once. This material consisted of PBMCs from blood, taken approximately 15 days before vaccination. These receptors all come from a man aged 50 to 60 who received an inactivated influenza vaccine. Both conserved end residues are part of each CDR3. The D gene is left open where the match is weak. A row's size may be missing; if present it is once, few, many or a size class.

TRBJ2-3	.	TRBD2	TRBV27	CASSSNLAGVTDTQYF	TGTGCCAGCAGTTCCAACCTCGCGGGGGTCACAGATACGCAGTATTTT
TRBJ2-2	.	TRBD2	TRBV20-1	CSAMVASGRRELFF	TGCAGTGCTATGGTGGCTAGCGGGAGAAGGGAGCTGTTTTTT
TRBJ2-3	.	.	TRBV7-2	CASSLWGAFSTDTQYF	TGTGCCAGCAGCTTATGGGGAGCTTTTAGCACAGATACGCAGTATTTT
TRBJ2-7	few	.	TRBV20-1	CSAPPPERGSYEQYF	TGCAGTGCGCCCCCCCCGGAAAGGGGCTCCTACGAGCAGTACTTC
TRBJ1-2	few	.	TRBV5-5	CASSLGGGFGYGYTF	TGTGCCAGCAGCTTGGGAGGGGGATTCGGGTATGGCTACACCTTC
TRBJ1-5	few	TRBD1	TRBV20-1	CSAYDRVSQPQHF	TGCAGTGCCTATGACAGGGTTAGTCAGCCCCAGCATTTT
TRBJ2-1	few	TRBD2	TRBV9	CASSVKAGIGVNEQFF	TGTGCCAGCAGCGTCAAAGCGGGAATTGGGGTCAATGAGCAGTTCTTC
TRBJ2-7	.	.	TRBV7-9	CASSLGSVIHYEQYF	TGTGCCAGCAGCTTAGGGTCGGTTATCCACTACGAGCAGTACTTC
TRBJ2-7	few	.	TRBV20-1	CSARPFDSKQYF	TGCAGTGCTAGACCATTTGACAGCAAGCAGTACTTC
TRBJ1-1	many	.	TRBV4-2	CASSSGAGLGTEAFF	TGTGCCAGCAGCTCTGGGGCCGGCTTGGGAACTGAAGCTTTCTTT
TRBJ2-7	many	TRBD2	TRBV28	CASSPSGLAGIYEQYF	TGTGCCAGCAGCCCAAGCGGACTAGCGGGGATCTACGAGCAGTACTTC
TRBJ1-2	few	.	TRBV5-5	CASSLSLINYGYTF	TGTGCCAGCAGCTTGTCTCTTATTAACTATGGCTACACCTTC
TRBJ2-3	few	TRBD2	TRBV6-2/TRBV6-3	CASSRPAGLAGGDTQYF	TGTGCCAGCAGCCGGCCAGCGGGTCTAGCGGGAGGAGATACGCAGTATTTT
TRBJ2-7	few	.	TRBV9	CASSVAGTSYEQYF	TGTGCCAGCAGCGTAGCCGGGACTTCCTACGAGCAGTACTTC
TRBJ1-1	few	TRBD1	TRBV11-2	CASSTQGVGEAFF	TGTGCCAGCAGCACACAGGGGGTGGGGGAAGCTTTCTTT
TRBJ2-5	few	.	TRBV4-3	CASSQDLGAETQYF	TGCGCCAGCAGCCAAGACTTAGGGGCAGAGACCCAGTACTTC